The T cell receptor (beta chain) described here comes from a study of T cells in Graves' hyperthyroidism and ophthalmopathy. Whole-study results and caveats: Blood also showed most of the thyroid clonotypes that were expanded above 0.001.

Trimming removed 10 bases from V and 0 bases from J, with 13 bases in between. The CDR3 runs 14 residues. This clonotype showed up just a few times. Its antigen is not known. Over 18 months, lack of ophthalmopathy progression marked Graves' hyperthyroidism as stable. The hyperthyroidism patients had all been newly diagnosed, and their disease duration was under 2 months. Their ages ranged from 18 to 65 years. Amplified TCR beta CDR3 regions came from RNA transcripts. During a first-round RT-PCR of the TCR CDR3, the HTBI primer set was used. Using its own MiXCR run on the multiplex PCR reads, TCRdb lists one record per CDR3 protein. This sample yields about 400,000 distinct CDR3 sequences, of which 14% to 15% are seen a single time; 30% to 35% belongs to the top ten.

The clonotype was recovered from a woman aged 25 to 39 with Graves' hyperthyroidism. The chain combines TRBV12-3 or TRBV12-4 with TRBJ2-1; a possible D gene is TRBD2 (6 bases). Material: blood. The CDR3 reads CATGAGLSYNEQFF. The CDR3 coding sequence is TGTGCCACGGGAGCGGGCCTCTCCTACAATGAGCAGTTCTTC.